This T cell receptor beta chain was recovered during a study of blood T cell repertoires in COVID-19. Some clones are missing from TCRdb's copy, which holds only in-frame ones; the method was immunoSEQ multiplex PCR. The profile shows a few hundred thousand clones, around nine tenths of them singletons. Trimming left V 2 bases short and J 6 bases short, with 8 bases between. Germline loops: CDR1 SGHNT, CDR2 YENEEA. The CDR3 extends over 13 amino acids. Material for sequencing was PBMCs or T cells enriched from blood (not recorded which). This receptor was identified in a woman aged 18-30 years who had been exposed to COVID-19. This chain links TRBV11-3 with TRBJ2-1; perhaps TRBD1 as D (6 bases). The CDR3 DNA reads TGTGCCAGCAGCTTAACAGGGTTCAATGAGCAGTTCTTC. This encodes CASSLTGFNEQFF.